The source of this T cell receptor (beta chain) is a study of T cells after yellow fever vaccination. Study context: Each low-cell-number fraction was prepared by means of SMART-Seq v4 Ultra Low Input. Study results and limitations: The booster response re-showed most primary clones: 96% CD4, around 90% CD8.

This clonotype was counted a few times. Its antigen is unidentified. Template-switching 5'RACE yielded the TCR cDNA; a universal primer site and UMIs were added in the process. TCRdb re-called the 5' RACE reads through MiXCR, storing one row per CDR3 protein. This table holds some 130,000 distinct CDR3 sequences, around 6.3% found once. In germline, CDR1 is SGHTA, CDR2 FQGTGA. The CDR3 contains 13 residues. V lost 5 bases, J lost 1 base, and 7 bases lay in between. The source was CD4+ T cells sorted from PBMCs, collected 10 days after the yellow fever booster vaccination. The rearrangement uses TRBV7-3 and TRBJ2-3; D not resolved. This TCR was recovered from a man aged 30-40 years who received the YFV17D yellow fever vaccine. This CDR3 reads CASSPVGTDTQYF. The CDR3 bases are TGTGCCAGCAGCCCGGTCGGCACAGATACGCAGTATTTT.